One T cell receptor beta chain is described in this entry. What it recognizes is unknown. Some clones are missing from TCRdb's copy, which holds only in-frame ones; the method was immunoSEQ multiplex PCR. Of 7,500 to 10,000 clones listed, 77% are singletons. Normal lung sampling was at least 3 cm from the tumour, as distant as possible. Genomic DNA came from frozen unsorted single-cell suspensions. This sample was included in a study of immune cell composition in non-small cell lung cancer. Study-level background: Most cases were lung adenocarcinoma or squamous cell carcinoma.

Study-wide findings and caveats: Tumour TCR-beta clonality was not significantly tied to smoking pack-years.

This TCR came from a human donor with non-small cell lung cancer. Sequences were obtained from non-adjacent lung tissue.

The CDR3 protein is CASIPQTNTGELFF. Written as DNA, the CDR3 is TGTGCCAGCATACCACAGACGAACACCGGGGAGCTGTTTTTT. The chain recombines TRBV2 with TRBJ2-2; D is unresolved. CDR3 size: 14 residues. V shed 7 bases and J shed 0 bases, with 9 bases lying between them. Per germline, CDR1 SNHLY and CDR2 FYNNEI.